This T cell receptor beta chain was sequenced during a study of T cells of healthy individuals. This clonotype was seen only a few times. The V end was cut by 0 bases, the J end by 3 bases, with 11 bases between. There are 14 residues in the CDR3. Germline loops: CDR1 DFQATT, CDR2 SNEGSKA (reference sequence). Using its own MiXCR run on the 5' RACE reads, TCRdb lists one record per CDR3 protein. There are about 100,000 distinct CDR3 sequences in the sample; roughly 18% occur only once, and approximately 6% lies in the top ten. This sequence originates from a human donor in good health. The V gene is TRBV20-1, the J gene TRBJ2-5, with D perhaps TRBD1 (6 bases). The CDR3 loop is CSARDPRGKETQYF. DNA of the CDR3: TGCAGTGCTAGAGATCCCAGGGGAAAAGAGACCCAGTACTTC.